This T cell receptor beta chain was sequenced for a study of blood T cell repertoires in COVID-19. Under the authors' procedure: Scientists estimated how many nucleated cells there were by amplifying reference gene primers. Only in-frame clones appear in the TCRdb table, and some are missing; sequencing was by immunoSEQ multiplex PCR. V, J and clone size derive from that table, while D and trimming were established from the DNA sequence. The sample holds roughly 250,000 clones, roughly 86% seen once. This CDR3 comprises 13 residues. Germline trimming cut 5 bases from V and 2 bases from J; bases unmatched to any gene: 5. Germline V gives CDR1 GTSNPN, CDR2 SVGIG (reference sequence).

Sequenced input: peripheral blood. This chain connects TRBV30 to TRBJ2-7, with 8 positions matching TRBD1. The sequence was collected from a man aged 35 to 55 who had recovered from COVID-19. The CDR3 DNA sequence: TGTGCCTGGGGGACAGGCGGAGCCTACGAGCAGTACTTC. It translates to CAWGTGGAYEQYF.